This T cell receptor beta chain derives from a study of blood T cell repertoires in COVID-19. Overall study: The samples span acute and convalescent COVID-19 from the United States, Italy and Spain. Nucleic acid was either cDNA or gDNA, and it came from T cells, B-cell-depleted T cells, or PBMCs.

Methods used by the authors: Estimates of nucleated cell counts were drawn from the amplification of reference gene primers. The table came from immunoSEQ multiplex PCR; TCRdb's copy has only in-frame clones and leaves some out. V and J calls and clone size come straight from that table; D and trimming were deduced from the DNA. Among about 130,000 clones, around 82% were seen once, and the ten largest hold 6%. Participants were aged roughly 18 to 89 years from 24 US areas. CDR1 SGHRS and CDR2 YFSETQ come from the germline V gene. The V gene lost 4 bases and the J gene lost 0 bases, with 13 bases spanning the gap. The CDR3 consists of 15 residues.

The genes are TRBV5-1 and TRBJ1-2; the D is unclear. The specimen sequenced was PBMCs or T cells enriched from blood (not recorded which). This TCR derives from a woman in her forties or fifties who had recovered from COVID-19. CDR3: CASSLPQASNYGYTF. The DNA of the CDR3 is TGCGCCAGCAGCCTACCCCAGGCGTCTAACTATGGCTACACCTTC.